A single sample gave rise to the 4 T cell receptor beta chains below, sequenced in a study of human T cells and chemical hapten exposure. TCRdb ran MiXCR on the RACE reads and lists one entry per CDR3 protein. The sample carries roughly 90,000 distinct CDR3 sequences, roughly a tenth recorded once. Time point given: pre-sensitization, week 0. The treatment: therapeutic diphenylcyclopropenone sensitization with weekly scalp DPC. Sequencing used whole blood, obtained in connection with sensitization to the hapten diphenylcyclopropenone (DPC). These receptor sequences come from a woman in her thirties or forties with alopecia areata. Some clones in this sample may be carry-over from other donors' samples.

This clonotype was found many times. This rearrangement joins TRBV20-1 to TRBJ2-2; no definite D call. From germline, CDR1 is DFQATT and CDR2 SNEGSKA (reference sequence). With 3 bases removed from V and 0 bases from J, the gap between germline ends came to 11 bases. CDR3 size: 15 residues. The CDR3, as DNA: TGCAGTGCTAGTGGGTTGGGATCGAACACCGGGGAGCTGTTTTTT. Translated, it gives CSASGLGSNTGELFF.

This chain joins TRBV12-3 or TRBV12-4 and TRBJ2-3; D is ambiguous. This CDR3 is 16 amino acids long. The V gene lost 4 bases and the J gene lost 2 bases, with 16 bases spanning the gap. The CDR3 DNA sequence: TGTGCCAGCAGTTCCTTAAAACCATCTCTCACAGATACGCAGTATTTT. Residues: CASSSLKPSLTDTQYF.

A few counts support this clonotype. The chain employs TRBV7-9 and TRBJ2-3; D ambiguous. Trimming left V 3 bases short and J 2 bases short, with 12 bases between. The CDR3 totals 15 residues. Germline CDR1 is SEHNR and CDR2 is FQNEAQ (reference sequence). CDR3: CASSFSGPSTDTQYF. The CDR3 nucleotides are TGTGCCAGCAGCTTCTCCGGGCCCTCCACAGATACGCAGTATTTT.

This clonotype was found a few times. The CDR3 sequence is CASSQGTALSPLHF. CDR3 nucleotide sequence: TGCGCCAGCAGCCAAGGCACAGCATTGTCACCCCTCCACTTT. The chain carries TRBV4-3 and TRBJ1-6; D is ambiguous. V was shortened by 1 base and J by 10 bases, with 11 bases between the two germline ends. Germline V gene data show CDR1 as LGHNA and CDR2 as YSLEER. This CDR3 has 14 residues.